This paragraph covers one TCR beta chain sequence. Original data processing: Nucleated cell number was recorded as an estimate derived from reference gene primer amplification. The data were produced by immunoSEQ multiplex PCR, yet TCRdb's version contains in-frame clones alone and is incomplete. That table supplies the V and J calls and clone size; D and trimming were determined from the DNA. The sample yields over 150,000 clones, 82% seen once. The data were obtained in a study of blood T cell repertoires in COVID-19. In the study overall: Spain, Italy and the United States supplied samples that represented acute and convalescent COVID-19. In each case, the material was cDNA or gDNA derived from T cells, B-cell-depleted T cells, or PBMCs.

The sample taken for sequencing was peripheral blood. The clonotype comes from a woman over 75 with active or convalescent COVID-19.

In nucleotides, the CDR3 is TGTGCCAGTAGTATTGGGTCCTCGGGGGTTACCTTGCAAAACACCATATATTTT. Translated: CASSIGSSGVTLQNTIYF. V and J are TRBV19 and TRBJ1-3; tentatively, D is TRBD1 (5 bases). V lost 3 bases and J lost 6, with 24 bases in between. Looked up from germline, CDR1 is LNHDA and CDR2 is SQIVND (reference sequence). The CDR3 consists of 18 residues.